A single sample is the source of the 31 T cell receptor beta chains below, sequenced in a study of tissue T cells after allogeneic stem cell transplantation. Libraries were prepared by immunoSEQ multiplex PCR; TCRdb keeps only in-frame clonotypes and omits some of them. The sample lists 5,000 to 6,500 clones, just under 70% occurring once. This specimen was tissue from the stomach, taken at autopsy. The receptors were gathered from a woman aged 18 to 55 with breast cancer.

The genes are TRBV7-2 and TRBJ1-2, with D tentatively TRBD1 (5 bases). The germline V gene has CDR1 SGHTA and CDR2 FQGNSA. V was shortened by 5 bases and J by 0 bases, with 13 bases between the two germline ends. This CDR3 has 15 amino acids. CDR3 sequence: CASSLSSRANYGYTF. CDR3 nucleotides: TGTGCCAGCAGCCTATCCTCCAGGGCTAACTATGGCTACACCTTC.

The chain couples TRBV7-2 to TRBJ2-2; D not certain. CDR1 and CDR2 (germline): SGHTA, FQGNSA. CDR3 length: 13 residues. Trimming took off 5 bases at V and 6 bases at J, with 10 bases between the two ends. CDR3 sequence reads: CASSQALAGELFF. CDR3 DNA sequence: TGTGCCAGCAGCCAAGCTCTGGCCGGGGAGCTGTTTTTT.

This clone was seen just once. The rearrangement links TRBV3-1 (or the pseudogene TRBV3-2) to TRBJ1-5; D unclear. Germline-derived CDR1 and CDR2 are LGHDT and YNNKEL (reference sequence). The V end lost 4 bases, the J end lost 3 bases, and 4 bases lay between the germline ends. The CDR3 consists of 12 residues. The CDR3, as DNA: TGTGCCAGCAGCCTCAACAATCAGCCCCAGCATTTT. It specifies CASSLNNQPQHF.

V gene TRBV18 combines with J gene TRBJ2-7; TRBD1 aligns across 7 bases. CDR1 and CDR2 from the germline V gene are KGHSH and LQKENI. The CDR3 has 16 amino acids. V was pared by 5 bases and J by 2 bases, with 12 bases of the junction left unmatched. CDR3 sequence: CASSSLQGKIAYEQYF. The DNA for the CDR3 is TGTGCCAGCTCATCCTTACAGGGGAAGATAGCCTACGAGCAGTACTTC.

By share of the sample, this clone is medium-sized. The CDR3 bases are TGTGCCAGCAGCGCTCCGCGGGGGGGCGTTTACCAAGAGACCCAGTACTTC. Translated, it gives CASSAPRGGVYQETQYF. The chain employs TRBV9 and TRBJ2-5; TRBD2 aligns across 9 bases. After removal of 3 bases from V and 0 bases from J, the junction contained 9 bases not matched to a gene. This CDR3 spans 17 amino acids. Germline values: CDR1 SGDLS, CDR2 YYNGEE.

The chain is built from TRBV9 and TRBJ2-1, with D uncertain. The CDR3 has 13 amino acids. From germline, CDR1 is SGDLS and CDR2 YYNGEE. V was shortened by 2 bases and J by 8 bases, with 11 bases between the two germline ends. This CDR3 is CASSVRPGYEQFF. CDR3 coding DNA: TGTGCCAGCAGCGTCAGGCCAGGCTATGAGCAGTTCTTC.

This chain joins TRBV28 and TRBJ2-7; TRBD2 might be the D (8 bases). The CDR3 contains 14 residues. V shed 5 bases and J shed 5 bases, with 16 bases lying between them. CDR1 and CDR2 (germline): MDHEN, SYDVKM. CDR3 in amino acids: CASSPPGGTDEQYF. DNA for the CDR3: TGTGCCAGCAGTCCCCCGGGGGGGACAGACGAGCAGTACTTC.

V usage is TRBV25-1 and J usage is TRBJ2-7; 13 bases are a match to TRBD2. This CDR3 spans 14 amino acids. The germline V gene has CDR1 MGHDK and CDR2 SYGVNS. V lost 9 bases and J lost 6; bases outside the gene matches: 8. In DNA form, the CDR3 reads TGTGCCAGTACTCGGACTAGCGGGAGAACCGAGCAGTACTTC. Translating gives CASTRTSGRTEQYF.

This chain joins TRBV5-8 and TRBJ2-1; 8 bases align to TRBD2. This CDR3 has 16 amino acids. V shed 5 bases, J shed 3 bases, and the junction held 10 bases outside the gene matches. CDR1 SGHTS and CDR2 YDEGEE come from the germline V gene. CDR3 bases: TGTGCCAGCAGGGGCGGGGGGTCCTTTAGCTACAATGAGCAGTTCTTC. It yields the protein CASRGGGSFSYNEQFF.

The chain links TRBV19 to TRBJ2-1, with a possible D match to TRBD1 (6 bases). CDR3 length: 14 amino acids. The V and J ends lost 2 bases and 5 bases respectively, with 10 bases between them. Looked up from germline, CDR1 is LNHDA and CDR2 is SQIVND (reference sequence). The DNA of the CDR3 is TGTGCCAGTAGTATACCCACAGGGCACAATGAGCAGTTCTTC. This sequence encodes CASSIPTGHNEQFF.

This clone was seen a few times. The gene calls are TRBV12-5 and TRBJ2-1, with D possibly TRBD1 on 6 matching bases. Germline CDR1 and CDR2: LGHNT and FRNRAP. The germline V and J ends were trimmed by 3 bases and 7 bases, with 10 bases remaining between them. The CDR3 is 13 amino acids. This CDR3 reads CASGFGQGNEQFF. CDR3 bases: TGTGCTAGTGGTTTCGGGCAGGGGAATGAGCAGTTCTTC.

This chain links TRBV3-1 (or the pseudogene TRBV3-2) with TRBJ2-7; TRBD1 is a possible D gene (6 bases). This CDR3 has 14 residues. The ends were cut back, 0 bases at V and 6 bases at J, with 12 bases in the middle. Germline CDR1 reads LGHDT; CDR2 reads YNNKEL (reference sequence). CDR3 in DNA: TGTGCCAGCAGCCAAGATTCGCAGGGGCGCGAGCAGTACTTC. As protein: CASSQDSQGREQYF.

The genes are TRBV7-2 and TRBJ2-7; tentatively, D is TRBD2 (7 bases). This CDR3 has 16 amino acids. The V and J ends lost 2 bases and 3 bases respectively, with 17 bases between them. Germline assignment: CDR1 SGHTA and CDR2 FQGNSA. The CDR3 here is CASSLTGGLDSYEQYF. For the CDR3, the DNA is TGTGCCAGCAGCTTAACGGGGGGTCTGGACAGCTACGAGCAGTACTTC.

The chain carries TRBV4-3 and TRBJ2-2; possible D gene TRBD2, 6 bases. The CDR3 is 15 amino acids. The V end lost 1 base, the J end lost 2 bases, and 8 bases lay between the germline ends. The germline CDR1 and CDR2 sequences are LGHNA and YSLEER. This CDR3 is CASSQGAGNTGELFF. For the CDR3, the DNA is TGCGCCAGCAGCCAAGGGGCGGGAAACACCGGGGAGCTGTTTTTT.

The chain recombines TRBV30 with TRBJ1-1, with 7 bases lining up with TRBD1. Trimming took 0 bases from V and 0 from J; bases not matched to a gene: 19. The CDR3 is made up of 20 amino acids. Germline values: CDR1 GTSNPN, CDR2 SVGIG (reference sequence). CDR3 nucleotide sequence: TGTGCCTGGAGTGTACAGTTGTCGTACAGGGACAGTAATATGAACACTGAAGCTTTCTTT. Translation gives CAWSVQLSYRDSNMNTEAFF.

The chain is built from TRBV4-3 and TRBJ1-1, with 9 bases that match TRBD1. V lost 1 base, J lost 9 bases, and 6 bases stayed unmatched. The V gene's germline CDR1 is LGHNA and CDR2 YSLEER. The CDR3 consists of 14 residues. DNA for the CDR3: TGCGCCAGCAGCCAAGGGGGGACAGGGAGCCAAGCTTTCTTT. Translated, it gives CASSQGGTGSQAFF.

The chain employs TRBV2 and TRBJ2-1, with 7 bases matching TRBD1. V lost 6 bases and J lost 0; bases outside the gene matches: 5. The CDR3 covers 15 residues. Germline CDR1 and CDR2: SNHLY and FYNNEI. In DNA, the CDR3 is TGTGCCAGCAGGAGGGCAGGGGGCTCCTACAATGAGCAGTTCTTC. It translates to CASRRAGGSYNEQFF.

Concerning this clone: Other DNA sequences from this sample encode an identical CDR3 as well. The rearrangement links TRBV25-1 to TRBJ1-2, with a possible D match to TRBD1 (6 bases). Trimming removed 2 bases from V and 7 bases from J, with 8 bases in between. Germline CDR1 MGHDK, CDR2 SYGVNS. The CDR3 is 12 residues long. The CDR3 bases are TGTGCCAGCAGTGAAGGGGGCTCTGGCTACACCTTC. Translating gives CASSEGGSGYTF.

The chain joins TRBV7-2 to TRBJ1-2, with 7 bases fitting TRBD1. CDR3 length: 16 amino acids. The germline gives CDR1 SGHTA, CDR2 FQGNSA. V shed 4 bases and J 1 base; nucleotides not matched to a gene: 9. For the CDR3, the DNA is TGTGCCAGCAGCTCGGGACAGCCGGCACTTAACTATGGCTACACCTTC. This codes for CASSSGQPALNYGYTF.

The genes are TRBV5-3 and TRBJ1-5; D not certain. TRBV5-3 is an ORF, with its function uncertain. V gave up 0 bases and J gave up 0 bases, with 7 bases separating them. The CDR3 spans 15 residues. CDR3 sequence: CARSLEGGSNQPQHF. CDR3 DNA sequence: TGTGCCAGAAGCTTGGAGGGAGGTAGCAATCAGCCCCAGCATTTT.

CDR3 residues: CASSESQQIYEQYF. The CDR3 region has the DNA TGTGCCAGCAGTGAATCTCAGCAGATCTACGAGCAGTACTTC. This chain connects TRBV2 to TRBJ2-7; D is uncertain. Germline-derived CDR1 and CDR2 are SNHLY and FYNNEI. V lost 2 bases and J 3 bases, leaving 11 bases between the germline ends. The CDR3 loop spans 14 amino acids.

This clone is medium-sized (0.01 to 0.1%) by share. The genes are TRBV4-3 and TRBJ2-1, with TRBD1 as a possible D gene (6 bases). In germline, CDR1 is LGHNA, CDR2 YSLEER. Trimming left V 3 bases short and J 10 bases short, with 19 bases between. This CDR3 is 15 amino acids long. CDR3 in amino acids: CASSQGAGQVWEQFF. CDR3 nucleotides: TGCGCCAGCAGCCAGGGGGCGGGCCAAGTTTGGGAGCAGTTCTTC.

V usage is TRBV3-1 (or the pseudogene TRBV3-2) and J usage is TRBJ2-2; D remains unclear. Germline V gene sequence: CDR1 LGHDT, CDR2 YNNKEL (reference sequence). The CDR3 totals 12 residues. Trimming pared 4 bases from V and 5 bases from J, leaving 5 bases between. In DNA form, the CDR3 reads TGTGCCAGCAGCCCGGAAACCGGGGAGCTGTTTTTT. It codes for CASSPETGELFF.

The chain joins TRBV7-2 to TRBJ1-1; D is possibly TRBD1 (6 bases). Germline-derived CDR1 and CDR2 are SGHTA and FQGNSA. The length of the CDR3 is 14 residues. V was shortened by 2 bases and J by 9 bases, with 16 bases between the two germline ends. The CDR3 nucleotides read TGTGCCAGCAGCTTACAGGGGCAAGGAACTAAAGCTTTCTTT. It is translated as CASSLQGQGTKAFF.

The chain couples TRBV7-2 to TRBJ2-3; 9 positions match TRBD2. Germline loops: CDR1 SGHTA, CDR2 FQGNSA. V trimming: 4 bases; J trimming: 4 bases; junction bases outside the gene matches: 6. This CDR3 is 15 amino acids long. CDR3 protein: CASSSSGDPADTQYF. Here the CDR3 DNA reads TGTGCCAGCAGCTCTAGCGGGGATCCAGCAGATACGCAGTATTTT. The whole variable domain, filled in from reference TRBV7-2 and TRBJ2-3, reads GAGVSQSPSNKVTEKGKDVELRCDPISGHTALYWYRQSLGQGLEFLIYFQGNSAPDKSGLPSDRFSAERTGGSVSTLTIQRTQQEDSAVYLCASSSSGDPADTQYFGPGTRLTVL.

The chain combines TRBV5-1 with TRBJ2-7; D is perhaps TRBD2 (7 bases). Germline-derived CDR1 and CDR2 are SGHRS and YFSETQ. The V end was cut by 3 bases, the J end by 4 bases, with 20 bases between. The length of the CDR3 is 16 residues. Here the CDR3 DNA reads TGCGCCAGCAGCTATAACCCTGGCGGGGGCGGTTACGAGCAGTACTTC. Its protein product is CASSYNPGGGGYEQYF.

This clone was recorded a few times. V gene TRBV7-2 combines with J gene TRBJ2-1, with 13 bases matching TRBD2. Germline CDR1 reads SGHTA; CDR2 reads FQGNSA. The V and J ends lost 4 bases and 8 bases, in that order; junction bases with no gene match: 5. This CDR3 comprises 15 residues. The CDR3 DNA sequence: TGTGCCAGCAGCTCGGGACTAGCGGGGAGGGATGAGCAGTTCTTC. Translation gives CASSSGLAGRDEQFF.

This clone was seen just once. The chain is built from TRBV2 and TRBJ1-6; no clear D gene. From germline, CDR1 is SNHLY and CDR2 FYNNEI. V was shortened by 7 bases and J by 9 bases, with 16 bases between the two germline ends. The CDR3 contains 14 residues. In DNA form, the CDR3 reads TGTGCCAGCAAGGAGAGCCGAGACGCTTCACCCCTCCACTTT. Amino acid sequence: CASKESRDASPLHF.

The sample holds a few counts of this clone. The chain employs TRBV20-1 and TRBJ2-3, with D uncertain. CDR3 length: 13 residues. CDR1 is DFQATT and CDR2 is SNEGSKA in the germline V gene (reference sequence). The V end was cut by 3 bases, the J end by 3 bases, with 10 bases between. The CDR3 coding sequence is TGCAGTGCTAGTTGGGCTGGGACAGATACGCAGTATTTT. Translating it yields CSASWAGTDTQYF.

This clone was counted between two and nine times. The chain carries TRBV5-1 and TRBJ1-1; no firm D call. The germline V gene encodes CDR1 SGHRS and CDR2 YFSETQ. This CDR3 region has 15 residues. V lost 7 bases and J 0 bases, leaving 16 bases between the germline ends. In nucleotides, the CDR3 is TGCGCCAGCGGCCCGGAGGAGGCCTTGAACACTGAAGCTTTCTTT. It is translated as CASGPEEALNTEAFF. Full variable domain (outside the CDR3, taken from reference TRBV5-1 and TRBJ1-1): KAGVTQTPRYLIKTRGQQVTLSCSPISGHRSVSWYQQTPGQGLQFLFEYFSETQRNKGNFPGRFSGRQFSNSRSEMNVSTLELGDSALYLCASGPEEALNTEAFFGQGTRLTVV.

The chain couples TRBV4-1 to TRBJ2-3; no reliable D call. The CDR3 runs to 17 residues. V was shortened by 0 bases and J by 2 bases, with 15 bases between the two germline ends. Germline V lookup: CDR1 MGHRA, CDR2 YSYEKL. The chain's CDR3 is CASSQEAAGGSTDTQYF. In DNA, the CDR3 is TGCGCCAGCAGCCAAGAGGCGGCAGGTGGGTCCACAGATACGCAGTATTTT.